One and the same sample provided the 23 T cell receptor beta chains below, sequenced in a study of control samples from healthy donors and cancer patients. The protocol was immunoSEQ multiplex PCR, while the TCRdb copy is restricted to in-frame clones and leaves out a portion. The profile shows 100,000 to 150,000 clones, 70% to 90% of them singletons. Input material: blood. All receptors derive from a man in his sixties in good health.

V usage is TRBV24-1 and J usage is TRBJ2-7, with unresolved D. This CDR3 has 11 amino acids. Germline values: CDR1 KGHDR, CDR2 SFDVKD. V was cut by 1 base and J by 5 bases, with 2 bases left in between. The CDR3 coding sequence is TGTGCCACCAGTGATTTAAACGAGCAGTACTTC. It yields the protein CATSDLNEQYF.

The genes are TRBV7-9 and TRBJ1-5; 9 bases are a match to TRBD1. CDR3 length equals 14 residues. V dropped 2 bases and J dropped 5; count of bases not matched to a gene: 1. Germline V gene lookup returns CDR1 SEHNR and CDR2 FQNEAQ (reference sequence). The CDR3 bases are TGTGCCAGCAGCTTAAGGGACAGGGATCAGCCCCAGCATTTT. Its translation is CASSLRDRDQPQHF.

The chain links TRBV3-1 (or the pseudogene TRBV3-2) to TRBJ2-3; tentatively, D is TRBD1 or TRBD2 (6 bases each). Germline V CDR1 and CDR2: LGHDT, YNNKEL (reference sequence). V lost 1 base and J lost 2, with 7 bases in between. There are 14 residues in the CDR3. CDR3 loop: CASSQGGATDTQYF. CDR3 DNA sequence: TGTGCCAGCAGCCAAGGGGGGGCCACAGATACGCAGTATTTT.

CDR3 sequence reads: CASSTTLDSAFGYTF. The CDR3 nucleotides are TGTGCCAGCAGTACCACCCTTGACAGCGCCTTCGGCTACACCTTC. This chain joins TRBV2 and TRBJ1-2; maybe TRBD1 (5 bases). V dropped 5 bases and J dropped 8 bases, with 21 bases sitting between them. Per the germline V gene, CDR1 is SNHLY and CDR2 is FYNNEI. This CDR3 region has 15 residues. Full variable domain (remainder filled in from reference TRBV2 and TRBJ1-2): EPEVTQTPSHQVTQMGQEVILRCVPISNHLYFYWYRQILGQKVEFLVSFYNNEISEKSEIFDDQFSVERPDGSNFTLKIRSTKLEDSAMYFCASSTTLDSAFGYTFGSGTRLTVV.

This clone was seen only once. This chain links TRBV28 with TRBJ2-6; weak D call: TRBD2 (5 bases). Per germline, CDR1 MDHEN and CDR2 SYDVKM. V lost 6 bases to trimming and J lost 4 bases, with 13 bases between them. CDR3 length: 15 amino acids. Here the CDR3 DNA reads TGTGCCAGCAGCCCCATCCTAGCCGGGGCCAACGTCCTGACTTTC. It specifies CASSPILAGANVLTF.

The genes are TRBV5-1 and TRBJ2-3, with 7 positions matching TRBD1. The CDR3 loop spans 15 amino acids. From germline, CDR1 is SGHRS and CDR2 YFSETQ. Trimming at V came to 4 bases and at J to 0 bases, leaving 5 bases not matched to a gene. For the CDR3, the DNA is TGCGCCAGCAGCCCGCGGACAGGAAGCACAGATACGCAGTATTTT. Its translation: CASSPRTGSTDTQYF. Full variable domain (outside the CDR3, taken from reference TRBV5-1 and TRBJ2-3): KAGVTQTPRYLIKTRGQQVTLSCSPISGHRSVSWYQQTPGQGLQFLFEYFSETQRNKGNFPGRFSGRQFSNSRSEMNVSTLELGDSALYLCASSPRTGSTDTQYFGPGTRLTVL.

The CDR3 DNA reads TGCGCCAGCAGCCAAGATAGATGGCAGGAGGTGATATCTAACTTAGGCTACACCTTC. Encoded protein: CASSQDRWQEVISNLGYTF. The chain uses TRBV4-1 and TRBJ1-2; D not resolved. This CDR3 contains 19 residues. Deletions cut 0 bases from V and 8 bases from J, with 28 bases between. CDR1 is MGHRA and CDR2 is YSYEKL in the germline V gene.

The chain employs TRBV28 and TRBJ2-7, with a tentative D call TRBD1 (5 bases). Germline CDR1 MDHEN, CDR2 SYDVKM. The CDR3 is made up of 14 amino acids. V shed 6 bases and J shed 6 bases, with 18 bases lying between them. The CDR3 loop is CASSPLQGRSEQYF. DNA for the CDR3: TGTGCCAGCAGCCCCCTCCAGGGAAGGTCCGAGCAGTACTTC.

The V and J genes are TRBV6-2 or TRBV6-3 and TRBJ2-7, with TRBD1 identical over 9 bases. CDR1 and CDR2 from the germline V gene are MNHEY and SVGEGT. With 6 bases clipped from V and 7 bases from J, the junction kept 13 bases outside the gene matches. The CDR3 contains 15 residues. CDR3 protein: CASSFLNRGQGEQYF. Written as DNA, the CDR3 is TGTGCCAGCAGCTTCCTCAACAGGGGGCAGGGGGAGCAGTACTTC.

The V call is TRBV9, the J call TRBJ2-2; no firm D call. Trimming left V 0 bases short and J 6 bases short, with 12 bases between. The CDR3 sequence is 15 residues long. Germline CDR1 reads SGDLS; CDR2 reads YYNGEE. Here the CDR3 DNA reads TGTGCCAGCAGCGTAGGGGGAACACCCCCCGGGGAGCTGTTTTTT. Its translation: CASSVGGTPPGELFF.

The chain is built from TRBV7-8 and TRBJ2-5; TRBD2 agrees at 13 bases. The trim removed 2 bases at V and 1 base at J, leaving 10 bases unmatched. Germline CDR1 SGHVS, CDR2 FQNEAQ. This CDR3 is built from 19 residues. CDR3 nucleotide sequence: TGTGCCAGCAGCTTACGGACTAGCGGGGGTCTCAAGCCCCAAGAGACCCAGTACTTC. It yields the protein CASSLRTSGGLKPQETQYF.

This rearrangement joins TRBV27 to TRBJ1-6; D gene unclear. V lost 5 bases to trimming and J lost 0 bases, with 11 bases between them. CDR3 length equals 16 residues. From germline, CDR1 is MNHEY and CDR2 SMNVEV (reference sequence). The CDR3 nucleotides are TGTGCCAGCAGTCCGTTGCCGAGCTCCTATAATTCACCCCTCCACTTT. It is translated as CASSPLPSSYNSPLHF.

The chain couples TRBV2 to TRBJ2-5, with D perhaps TRBD2 (5 bases). Per the germline V gene, CDR1 is SNHLY and CDR2 is FYNNEI. The CDR3 runs 13 residues. V was pared by 2 bases and J by 5 bases, with 9 bases between. CDR3 residues: CASSELPGETQYF. In nucleotides, the CDR3 is TGTGCCAGCAGTGAACTCCCGGGGGAGACCCAGTACTTC.

This CDR3 reads CASKDFGHEKLFF. Here the CDR3 DNA reads TGTGCCAGCAAGGACTTCGGGCATGAAAAACTGTTTTTT. The chain combines TRBV6-6 with TRBJ1-4; D unclear. This CDR3 contains 13 residues. V lost 7 bases to trimming and J lost 6 bases, with 12 bases between them. Germline CDR1 reads MNHNY; CDR2 reads SVGAGI (reference sequence).

The chain links TRBV7-9 to TRBJ1-3; D is ambiguous. Trimming shortened V by 3 bases and J by 2 bases, and 2 bases separated the two germline ends. The CDR3 runs 12 residues. The germline V gene has CDR1 SEHNR and CDR2 FQNEAQ (reference sequence). CDR3 protein: CASSFPGNTIYF. In nucleotides, the CDR3 is TGTGCCAGCAGCTTTCCTGGAAACACCATATATTTT.

The CDR3 bases are TGTGCCAGCAGTACCCACTCAGGAACCCAGCCCCAGCATTTT. It encodes CASSTHSGTQPQHF. This rearrangement joins TRBV28 to TRBJ1-5, with D unclear. V was shortened by 5 bases and J by 7 bases, with 15 bases between the two germline ends. The CDR3 sequence is 14 residues long. CDR1 and CDR2 from the germline V gene are MDHEN and SYDVKM.

The CDR3 DNA sequence: TGTGCCAGCAACAGAGGGGGCGGGGGTTCACCCCTCCACTTT. This translates into CASNRGGGGSPLHF. The chain is built from TRBV7-9 and TRBJ1-6; 7 bases match TRBD1. The CDR3 consists of 14 residues. Per germline, CDR1 SEHNR and CDR2 FQNEAQ (reference sequence). Trimming took 7 bases from V and 9 from J; bases not matched to a gene: 9.

This chain connects TRBV28 to TRBJ1-6, with D tentatively TRBD1 (5 bases). V shed 3 bases and J shed 7 bases, with 10 bases lying between them. The CDR3 sequence is 14 residues long. In germline, CDR1 is MDHEN, CDR2 SYDVKM. For the CDR3, the DNA is TGTGCCAGCAGTTTTGGGACTCCAAATTCACCCCTCCACTTT. This sequence encodes CASSFGTPNSPLHF.

The chain uses TRBV2 and TRBJ2-2; D gene uncertain. CDR3 length: 15 residues. V was cut by 4 bases and J by 2 bases, with 11 bases left in between. The germline gives CDR1 SNHLY, CDR2 FYNNEI. DNA of the CDR3: TGTGCCAGCAGTGCTACAGATTCAAACACCGGGGAGCTGTTTTTT. This gives the protein CASSATDSNTGELFF.

V usage is TRBV11-2 and J usage is TRBJ2-6; 9 nucleotides align to TRBD2. Looked up from germline, CDR1 is SGHAT and CDR2 is FQNNGV. This CDR3 is 18 amino acids long. The V segment lost 2 bases and the J segment 3 bases; nucleotides outside the gene matches: 8. The CDR3: CASSLWLAGANGANVLTF. The CDR3 nucleotides read TGTGCCAGCAGCTTATGGTTAGCGGGGGCAAATGGGGCCAACGTCCTGACTTTC.

This chain connects TRBV20-1 to TRBJ1-2; a weak D match, TRBD1 (6 bases). V was clipped by 3 bases and J by 1 base, with 12 bases between them. The CDR3 is made up of 14 amino acids. From germline, CDR1 is DFQATT and CDR2 SNEGSKA (reference sequence). CDR3 bases: TGCAGTGCTAGTCTCGCGGACAGTAACTATGGCTACACCTTC. Residues: CSASLADSNYGYTF.

The chain joins TRBV27 to TRBJ1-1, with D unclear. The CDR3 runs 11 residues. The V gene lost 8 bases and the J gene lost 4 bases, with 8 bases spanning the gap. Germline V gene data show CDR1 as MNHEY and CDR2 as SMNVEV (reference sequence). The CDR3 coding sequence is TGTGCCAGCCACTGGGGCACTGAAGCTTTCTTT. It specifies CASHWGTEAFF.

V usage is TRBV5-1 and J usage is TRBJ1-1, with 7 bases fitting TRBD1. V gave up 0 bases and J gave up 4 bases; unmatched junction bases: 6. The CDR3 contains 15 residues. Germline CDR1 SGHRS, CDR2 YFSETQ. CDR3 bases: TGCGCCAGCAGCTTGGGGGGACAGTCGGGCACTGAAGCTTTCTTT. Translating it yields CASSLGGQSGTEAFF. Full variable domain (rest looked up from reference TRBV5-1 and TRBJ1-1): KAGVTQTPRYLIKTRGQQVTLSCSPISGHRSVSWYQQTPGQGLQFLFEYFSETQRNKGNFPGRFSGRQFSNSRSEMNVSTLELGDSALYLCASSLGGQSGTEAFFGQGTRLTVV.